The 14 T cell receptor beta chains presented below share a single source sample, sequenced in a study of cytomegalovirus exposure and HLA in healthy donors. The PCR employed 60 Vbeta primers together with 13 Jbeta primers. Data came from immunoSEQ multiplex PCR; TCRdb stores just in-frame clones and leaves some out. Seen here are 200,000 to 250,000 clones, about 80% observed once, and the top ten hold about 0.58%. The material sequenced was PBMCs. The receptors derive from a woman aged 40 to 50 in good health and CMV-seronegative.

The chain carries TRBV9 and TRBJ2-7; D may be TRBD2 (6 bases). V was cut by 4 bases and J by 0 bases, with 14 bases left in between. Germline assignment: CDR1 SGDLS and CDR2 YYNGEE. The CDR3 has 15 amino acids. The CDR3, as DNA: TGTGCCAGCAGCCCCCGGCCGGGGGACTCCTACGAGCAGTACTTC. Its protein is CASSPRPGDSYEQYF.

The chain combines TRBV6-5 with TRBJ2-1; 12 bases align to TRBD2. The germline gives CDR1 MNHEY, CDR2 SVGAGI. V dropped 6 bases and J dropped 0; count of bases not matched to a gene: 0. This CDR3 comprises 15 residues. CDR3 in DNA: TGTGCCAGCAGGACTAGCGGGGGCTCCTACAATGAGCAGTTCTTC. Its protein product is CASRTSGGSYNEQFF.

The rearrangement uses TRBV19 and TRBJ2-5; 7 bases are a match to TRBD1. Losses at the gene ends were 4 bases for V and 1 base for J; bases not matched to a gene: 3. Germline loops: CDR1 LNHDA, CDR2 SQIVND (reference sequence). CDR3 size: 14 residues. As DNA, the CDR3 is TGTGCCAGTAGTAGAGGGGGCATCCAAGAGACCCAGTACTTC. Amino acid sequence: CASSRGGIQETQYF.

CDR3 sequence reads: CASSPDGGSGNTIYF. DNA of the CDR3: TGTGCCAGCAGTCCGGACGGGGGCTCTGGAAACACCATATATTTT. The chain employs TRBV7-2 and TRBJ1-3; D possibly corresponds to TRBD1 (5 bases). The germline V and J ends were trimmed by 6 bases and 0 bases, with 12 bases remaining between them. Per germline, CDR1 SGHTA and CDR2 FQGNSA. This CDR3 has 15 amino acids.

CDR3 residues: CASSEGLGQGTNIQYF. DNA of the CDR3: TGTGCCAGCAGTGAAGGGCTTGGACAGGGTACGAACATTCAGTACTTC. The gene calls are TRBV6-1 and TRBJ2-4, with 8 nucleotides matching TRBD1. There are 16 residues in the CDR3. The junction had 9 bases not matched to a gene; V was cut back by 1 base and J by 7 bases. Germline CDR1 reads MNHNS; CDR2 reads SASEGT.

CDR3 in amino acids: CASSVFNTQYF. In DNA, the CDR3 is TGTGCCAGCAGTGTGTTCAATACGCAGTATTTT. V is TRBV2 and J is TRBJ2-3, with D unresolved. Per the germline V gene, CDR1 is SNHLY and CDR2 is FYNNEI. The V and J ends lost 4 bases and 7 bases respectively, with 6 bases between them. This CDR3 contains 11 residues.

CDR3 loop: CASSLLGQGLQETQYF. The CDR3 DNA reads TGCGCCAGCAGCCTATTGGGACAGGGCCTCCAAGAGACCCAGTACTTC. The chain joins TRBV5-1 to TRBJ2-5, with 9 positions matching TRBD1. Trimming took 4 bases from V and 1 from J; bases not matched to a gene: 8. The CDR3 spans 16 residues. Germline loops: CDR1 SGHRS, CDR2 YFSETQ.

This rearrangement joins TRBV11-2 to TRBJ2-2; D is perhaps TRBD1 (5 bases). The CDR3 loop spans 13 amino acids. CDR1 is SGHAT and CDR2 is FQNNGV in the germline V gene. Trimming removed 3 bases from V and 6 bases from J, with 8 bases in between. CDR3 nucleotides: TGTGCCAGCAGCTTCAGGGTGTCCGGGGAGCTGTTTTTT. It yields the protein CASSFRVSGELFF.

The gene calls are TRBV7-6 and TRBJ2-3, with TRBD2 matching over 9 bases. Germline lookup yields CDR1 SGHVS and CDR2 FNYEAQ. This CDR3 is 17 amino acids long. V dropped 0 bases and J dropped 4; count of bases not matched to a gene: 8. In DNA, the CDR3 is TGTGCCAGCAGCTTAGCGAGGGTAGCGGGGGTACCAGATACGCAGTATTTT. This translates into CASSLARVAGVPDTQYF.

The V call is TRBV13, the J call TRBJ2-4; D perhaps matches TRBD1 (6 bases). CDR1 PRHDT and CDR2 FYEKMQ come from the germline V gene (reference sequence). Trimming cost V 3 bases and J 1 base, with 13 bases left between them. This CDR3 spans 16 amino acids. The CDR3 loop reads CASSFQGSIAKNIQYF. DNA of the CDR3: TGTGCCAGCAGCTTTCAGGGGTCGATTGCCAAAAACATTCAGTACTTC.

V and J are TRBV6-6 and TRBJ2-7; possibly TRBD2 for D (6 bases). Per the germline V gene, CDR1 is MNHNY and CDR2 is SVGAGI (reference sequence). This CDR3 spans 15 amino acids. V lost 5 bases and J 5 bases, leaving 19 bases between the germline ends. This CDR3 is CASSNQMGGSDEQYF. The CDR3 nucleotides read TGTGCCAGCAGTAACCAGATGGGGGGATCGGACGAGCAGTACTTC.

The chain combines TRBV5-8 with TRBJ2-5; D perhaps matches TRBD2 (6 bases). This CDR3 has 12 amino acids. CDR1 and CDR2 (germline): SGHTS, YDEGEE. CDR3 amino acids: CAGGPPQETQYF. DNA for the CDR3: TGTGCGGGAGGCCCACCACAAGAGACCCAGTACTTC.

J is TRBJ1-1 and V is TRBV6-1, with 7 bases that match TRBD1. Germline values: CDR1 MNHNS, CDR2 SASEGT. The V and J ends lost 7 bases and 1 base, in that order; junction bases with no gene match: 6. There are 14 residues in the CDR3. The CDR3 region is CASNRQGANTEAFF. The CDR3 DNA reads as TGTGCCAGCAACAGACAGGGAGCGAACACTGAAGCTTTCTTT.

The chain employs TRBV28 and TRBJ1-1, with 7 nucleotides matching TRBD1. J was trimmed by 12 bases and V by 6 bases; bases with no gene match: 7. Germline-derived CDR1 and CDR2 are MDHEN and SYDVKM. This CDR3 contains 11 residues. The CDR3 spells CASRLDRVTFF. DNA for the CDR3: TGTGCCAGCAGGCTAGACAGGGTTACTTTCTTT.